These 17 T cell receptor beta chains came from one sample sequenced in a study of T cell changes during pregnancy in multiple sclerosis. Sequencing used immunoSEQ multiplex PCR; TCRdb keeps in-frame clones, though not all of them. This sample has roughly 28,000 clones, with around 90% found just once. Sequenced material: CD8+ T cells from peripheral blood mononuclear cells, taken before pregnancy. Receptors originate from a female donor with multiple sclerosis, enrolled in a pregnancy study.

The rearrangement links TRBV11-3 to TRBJ2-1; D uncertain. Trimming shortened V by 0 bases and J by 6 bases, and 12 bases separated the two germline ends. This CDR3 comprises 15 residues. Per the germline V gene, CDR1 is SGHNT and CDR2 is YENEEA. CDR3 coding DNA: TGTGCCAGCAGCTTAGAGTTTAGTCCGTCCAATGAGCAGTTCTTC. Its translation is CASSLEFSPSNEQFF.

The table lists this clone with a few counts. This sequence joins TRBV10-3 and TRBJ2-7, with TRBD1 identical over 8 bases. With 9 bases clipped from V and 3 bases from J, the junction kept 7 bases outside the gene matches. In germline, CDR1 is ENHRY, CDR2 SYGVKD. The CDR3 sequence is 13 residues long. The DNA for the CDR3 is TGTGCCATAGGGACAGGCTCCCTCTACGAGCAGTACTTC. Translating gives CAIGTGSLYEQYF.

The CDR3 is CASSIILAESDYNEQFF. CDR3 in DNA: TGCGCCAGCAGCATAATTTTAGCGGAGAGCGACTACAATGAGCAGTTCTTC. The rearrangement joins TRBV5-1 to TRBJ2-1, with D possibly TRBD2 on 6 matching bases. The CDR3 consists of 17 residues. The V gene lost 4 bases and the J gene lost 3 bases, with 20 bases spanning the gap. Per germline, CDR1 SGHRS and CDR2 YFSETQ.

V gene TRBV29-1 combines with J gene TRBJ2-1, with D possibly being TRBD1 (5 bases). CDR1 is SQVTM and CDR2 is ANQGSEA in the germline V gene. This CDR3 contains 13 residues. With 5 bases removed from V and 7 bases from J, the gap between germline ends came to 15 bases. CDR3 sequence (DNA): TGCAGCGTTATAACAGGCCCGAGGAATGAGCAGTTCTTC. Its protein product is CSVITGPRNEQFF.

The chain recombines TRBV7-9 with TRBJ1-2, with TRBD1 matching 7 bases. Germline trimming cut 3 bases from V and 0 bases from J; bases unmatched to any gene: 10. Germline V gene lookup returns CDR1 SEHNR and CDR2 FQNEAQ (reference sequence). This CDR3 comprises 17 residues. CDR3 sequence: CASSFAGTESANYGYTF. CDR3 sequence (DNA): TGTGCCAGCAGCTTCGCCGGGACAGAATCGGCTAACTATGGCTACACCTTC.

About this clone itself: The sample holds other DNA sequences that translate to the same CDR3. J is TRBJ1-1 and V is TRBV5-1; D is ambiguous. CDR1 is SGHRS and CDR2 is YFSETQ in the germline V gene. Trimming took 1 base from V and 4 from J, leaving 8 bases between them. The CDR3 has 13 amino acids. The CDR3 sequence: CASSLTGGTEAFF. The CDR3 bases are TGCGCCAGCAGCTTGACGGGTGGCACTGAAGCTTTCTTT.

The chain carries TRBV7-9 and TRBJ1-2; a weak D match, TRBD1 (6 bases). Germline loops: CDR1 SEHNR, CDR2 FQNEAQ (reference sequence). Trimming left V 5 bases short and J 0 bases short, with 10 bases between. The CDR3 spans 14 residues. In nucleotides, the CDR3 is TGTGCCAGCAGCCCGCGGACAGCTAACTATGGCTACACCTTC. It specifies CASSPRTANYGYTF.

The rearrangement joins TRBV27 to TRBJ1-1; weak D call: TRBD1 (5 bases). There are 15 residues in the CDR3. Trimming shortened V by 5 bases and J by 1 base, and 14 bases separated the two germline ends. Germline lookup yields CDR1 MNHEY and CDR2 SMNVEV (reference sequence). This chain's CDR3 is CASSTSGTPNTEAFF. The CDR3 DNA follows: TGTGCCAGCAGTACCTCGGGGACTCCGAACACTGAAGCTTTCTTT.

The CDR3 loop is CATSSGLTEEGSGSSSYEQYF. CDR3 nucleotide sequence: TGTGCCACCAGCAGCGGACTTACAGAGGAAGGTAGCGGGAGTTCTAGCTACGAGCAGTACTTC. The chain links TRBV15 to TRBJ2-7; 9 nucleotides match TRBD2. Trimming removed 3 bases from V and 3 bases from J; junction bases left unmatched: 24. Germline CDR1 LNHNV, CDR2 YYDKDF (reference sequence). The CDR3 spans 21 residues.

J is TRBJ2-2 and V is TRBV6-6, with D unclear. The germline V gene has CDR1 MNHNY and CDR2 SVGAGI (reference sequence). V lost 0 bases to trimming and J lost 5 bases, with 10 bases between them. The CDR3 length is 15 residues. The CDR3 here is CASSYSLDGTGELFF. CDR3 sequence (DNA): TGTGCCAGCAGTTACTCGCTAGACGGGACCGGGGAGCTGTTTTTT.

The chain carries TRBV6-6 and TRBJ1-5, with D possibly TRBD1 on 6 matching bases. V dropped 2 bases and J dropped 1 base, with 6 bases sitting between them. Looked up from germline, CDR1 is MNHNY and CDR2 is SVGAGI (reference sequence). This CDR3 has 14 amino acids. CDR3 nucleotides: TGTGCCAGCAGTTACAGGGGGAGCAATCAGCCCCAGCATTTT. Translating it yields CASSYRGSNQPQHF.

CDR3 nucleotides: TGTGCCAGCAGCTTGGCCGGGACAGGAAAGAATCAGCCCCAGCATTTT. This encodes CASSLAGTGKNQPQHF. This chain uses TRBV7-9 with TRBJ1-5, with 8 bases matching TRBD1. CDR1 and CDR2 (germline): SEHNR, FQNEAQ (reference sequence). V gave up 3 bases and J gave up 4 bases; unmatched junction bases: 8. The CDR3 covers 16 residues.

The genes are TRBV11-2 and TRBJ2-3; D gene ambiguous. CDR1 SGHAT and CDR2 FQNNGV come from the germline V gene. The CDR3 spans 12 residues. The V and J ends lost 7 bases and 1 base respectively, with 6 bases between them. The CDR3, as DNA: TGTGCCAGCACCTCCCGCACAGATACGCAGTATTTT. The encoded protein is CASTSRTDTQYF.

The genes are TRBV28 and TRBJ1-2; D gene unclear. Germline V lookup: CDR1 MDHEN, CDR2 SYDVKM. V was trimmed by 6 bases and J by 4 bases, leaving 15 bases between them. CDR3 length: 14 residues. This chain's CDR3 is CASSPIEVGYGYTF. The CDR3 DNA follows: TGTGCCAGCAGCCCTATAGAGGTTGGCTATGGCTACACCTTC.

This rearrangement joins TRBV27 to TRBJ2-7, with D possibly being TRBD2 (6 bases). This CDR3 is built from 15 residues. Germline CDR1 reads MNHEY; CDR2 reads SMNVEV (reference sequence). V lost 6 bases, J lost 3 bases, and 18 bases lay in between. The CDR3 sequence is CASRPSGGSGYEQYF. The CDR3 bases are TGTGCCAGCAGACCCTCTGGGGGGAGCGGCTACGAGCAGTACTTC.

This sequence joins TRBV7-9 and TRBJ1-1, with D uncertain. The CDR3 loop spans 12 amino acids. The V gene's germline CDR1 is SEHNR and CDR2 FQNEAQ (reference sequence). V was clipped by 4 bases and J by 6 bases, with 9 bases between them. The CDR3 DNA sequence: TGTGCCAGCAGCTATAGAGTTCCTGAAGCTTTCTTT. This gives the protein CASSYRVPEAFF. Looking up the rest from reference TRBV7-9 and TRBJ1-1 gives the full variable domain: DTGVSQNPRHKITKRGQNVTFRCDPISEHNRLYWYRQTLGQGPEFLTYFQNEAQLEKSRLLSDRFSAERPKGSFSTLEIQRTEQGDSAMYLCASSYRVPEAFFGQGTRLTVV.

The chain couples TRBV9 to TRBJ2-3, with 8 bases that match TRBD2. This CDR3 has 16 residues. The germline V gene has CDR1 SGDLS and CDR2 YYNGEE. Trimming removed 0 bases from V and 3 bases from J; junction bases left unmatched: 6. The CDR3 nucleotides read TGTGCCAGCAGCGTAGTCGGGGGGGGCCCTACAGATACGCAGTATTTT. This sequence encodes CASSVVGGGPTDTQYF.